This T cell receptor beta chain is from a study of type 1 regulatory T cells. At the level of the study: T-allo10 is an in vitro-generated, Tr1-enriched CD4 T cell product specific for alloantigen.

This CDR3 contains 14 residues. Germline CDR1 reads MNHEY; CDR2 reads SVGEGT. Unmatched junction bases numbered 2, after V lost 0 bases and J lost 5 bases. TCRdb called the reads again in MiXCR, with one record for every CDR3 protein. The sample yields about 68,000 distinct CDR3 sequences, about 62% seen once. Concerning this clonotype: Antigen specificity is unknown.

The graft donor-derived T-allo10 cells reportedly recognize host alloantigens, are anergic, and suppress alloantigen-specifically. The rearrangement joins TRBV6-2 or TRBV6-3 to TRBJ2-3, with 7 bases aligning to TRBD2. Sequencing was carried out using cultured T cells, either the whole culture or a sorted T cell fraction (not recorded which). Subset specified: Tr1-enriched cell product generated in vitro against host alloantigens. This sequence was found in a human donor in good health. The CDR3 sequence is CASSYSRGRDTQYF. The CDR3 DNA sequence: TGTGCCAGCAGTTACTCGCGGGGGAGAGATACGCAGTATTTT.